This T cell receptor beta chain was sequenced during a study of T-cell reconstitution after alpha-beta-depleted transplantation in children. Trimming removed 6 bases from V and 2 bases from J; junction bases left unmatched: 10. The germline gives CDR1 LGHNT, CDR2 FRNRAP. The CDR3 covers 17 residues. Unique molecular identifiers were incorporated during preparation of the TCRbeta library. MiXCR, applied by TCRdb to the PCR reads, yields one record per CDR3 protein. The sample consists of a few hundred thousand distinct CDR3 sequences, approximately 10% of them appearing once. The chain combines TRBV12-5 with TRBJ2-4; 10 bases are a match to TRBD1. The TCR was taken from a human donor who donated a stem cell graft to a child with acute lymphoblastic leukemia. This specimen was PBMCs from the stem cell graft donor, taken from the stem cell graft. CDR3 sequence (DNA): TGTGCTAGTGGATCCTCGGGACAGGGGTGGACCAAAAACATTCAGTACTTC. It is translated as CASGSSGQGWTKNIQYF. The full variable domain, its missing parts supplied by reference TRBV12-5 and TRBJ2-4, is DARVTQTPRHKVTEMGQEVTMRCQPILGHNTVFWYRQTMMQGLELLAYFRNRAPLDDSGMPKDRFSAEMPDATLATLKIQPSEPRDSAVYFCASGSSGQGWTKNIQYFGAGTRLSVL.